This entry is about one TCR beta chain. As yet, its antigen is unknown. Unmatched junction bases numbered 9, after V lost 4 bases and J lost 4 bases. The CDR3 has 16 amino acids. Per germline, CDR1 SEHNR and CDR2 FQNEAQ (reference sequence). These data belong to a study of Graves' ophthalmopathy and Graves' hyperthyroidism. Whole-study results and caveats: Blood was where most expanded thyroid clonotypes above 0.001 frequency also turned up. A 13-signature model separated ophthalmopathy from stable hyperthyroidism, roughly 86% sensitivity, around 81% specificity.

The TCR beta CDR3 regions underwent amplification from RNA transcripts. The workflow started with a first-round RT-PCR run with HTBI primers and then moved on to a second-round multiplex PCR. TCRdb reprocessed the multiplex PCR reads with MiXCR, giving one entry per CDR3 protein. This sample has 500,000 to 700,000 distinct CDR3 sequences, with about two fifths found just once. No donor had other autoimmune disease, uncontrolled infection, pregnancy or lactation. Diagnosis was based on clinical symptoms, serum thyroxine, TRAb, thyroid ultrasound and orbital computed tomography. The chain carries TRBV7-9 and TRBJ1-2; 10 bases align to TRBD1. The receptor was derived from an adult man with Graves' hyperthyroidism. Source material: peripheral blood or thyroid tissue (not recorded which). In nucleotides, the CDR3 is TGTGCCAGCAGCTACTCCGGGACAGGGGATGCCTATGGCTACACCTTC. It yields the protein CASSYSGTGDAYGYTF.